What follows are 7 T cell receptor beta chains derived from one specimen sequenced in a study of regulatory T cells in long-lasting Graves disease. Assembly of TCR beta libraries relied on iRepertoire HTBI primers together with Arm-PCR of CDR3 regions. TCRdb independently ran MiXCR on the multiplex PCR reads; one entry per CDR3 protein. There are roughly 450,000 distinct CDR3 sequences in the sample; around 22% occur only once, and roughly a quarter lies in the top ten. Time point reported: persistent/refractory GD, antithyroid drugs over 5 years with positive TRAb. PBMC-extracted RNA yielded the TCR library. The input for sequencing was peripheral blood mononuclear cells (PBMCs), taken when the disease was refractory, from a patient treated with antithyroid drugs. The receptors were gathered from a female donor with Graves disease.

This chain links TRBV3-1 with TRBJ2-7; 10 bases map to TRBD2. The CDR3 has 20 amino acids. The germline V gene encodes CDR1 LGHDT and CDR2 YNNKEL (reference sequence). Trimming removed 1 base from V and 4 bases from J; junction bases left unmatched: 19. The CDR3: CASSQVPGSRASGRLYEQYF. CDR3 nucleotides: TGTGCCAGCAGCCAAGTTCCTGGTTCTCGGGCTAGCGGGAGACTATACGAGCAGTACTTC.

The chain employs TRBV5-6 and TRBJ1-3; the D is unclear. V lost 2 bases and J 9 bases, leaving 18 bases between the germline ends. This CDR3 is built from 15 residues. Germline V lookup: CDR1 SGHDT, CDR2 YYEEEE. The CDR3 loop reads CASSLTPTAPLTIYF. The CDR3 nucleotides are TGTGCCAGCAGCTTAACACCCACTGCTCCTCTCACCATATATTTT.

The chain uses TRBV7-8 and TRBJ1-6, with D possibly matching TRBD1 (6 bases). This CDR3 region has 15 residues. V was cut by 4 bases and J by 3 bases, with 10 bases left in between. Germline V gene sequence: CDR1 SGHVS, CDR2 FQNEAQ. CDR3 DNA sequence: TGTGCCAGCAGCTCCTCGGACAGCTATAATTCACCCCTCCACTTT. Protein product: CASSSSDSYNSPLHF.

This clonotype was observed many times. The rearrangement uses TRBV28 and TRBJ1-2; 8 positions match TRBD1. The CDR3 covers 13 residues. CDR1 and CDR2 from the germline V gene are MDHEN and SYDVKM. J gave up 8 bases and V 5 bases, and 7 bases lay outside the gene matches. CDR3 residues: CASSPSTGAGYTF. The CDR3 DNA sequence: TGTGCCAGCAGTCCTTCGACAGGGGCGGGCTACACCTTC.

This clonotype was observed a handful of times. The chain employs TRBV7-2 and TRBJ1-3; D possibly corresponds to TRBD1 (5 bases). The CDR3 consists of 13 residues. The germline V gene encodes CDR1 SGHTA and CDR2 FQGNSA. With 8 bases removed from V and 4 bases from J, the gap between germline ends came to 12 bases. The CDR3 DNA is TGTGCCAGCCGTGGGAGACAGGGAAACACCATATATTTT. Translated, it gives CASRGRQGNTIYF. Complete variable domain (other parts from reference TRBV7-2 and TRBJ1-3): GAGVSQSPSNKVTEKGKDVELRCDPISGHTALYWYRQSLGQGLEFLIYFQGNSAPDKSGLPSDRFSAERTGGSVSTLTIQRTQQEDSAVYLCASRGRQGNTIYFGEGSWLTVV.

This clonotype was picked up many times. The rearrangement uses TRBV2 and TRBJ1-5; 8 bases match TRBD1. The CDR3 extends over 17 amino acids. V dropped 2 bases and J dropped 10; count of bases not matched to a gene: 16. CDR1 is SNHLY and CDR2 is FYNNEI in the germline V gene. The CDR3 spells CASSETGTGVRVRPQHF. The CDR3 coding sequence is TGTGCCAGCAGTGAAACGGGGACAGGCGTCCGTGTACGACCCCAGCATTTT. Supplemented by reference TRBV2 and TRBJ1-5, the full variable domain reads EPEVTQTPSHQVTQMGQEVILRCVPISNHLYFYWYRQILGQKVEFLVSFYNNEISEKSEIFDDQFSVERPDGSNFTLKIRSTKLEDSAMYFCASSETGTGVRVRPQHFGDGTRLSIL.

The genes are TRBV20-1 and TRBJ1-6; tentatively, D is TRBD1 (5 bases). Germline lookup yields CDR1 DFQATT and CDR2 SNEGSKA (reference sequence). V shed 6 bases and J shed 14 bases, with 23 bases lying between them. The CDR3 totals 14 residues. Here the CDR3 reads CSATAGTGSVSLHF. CDR3 DNA: TGCAGTGCCACAGCCGGGACTGGGAGTGTGTCCCTCCACTTT.